Below, 28 T cell receptor beta chains from the same sample are listed, as sequenced in a study of blood T cell repertoires in COVID-19. Clones were sequenced by immunoSEQ multiplex PCR, and TCRdb holds only the in-frame ones, with some missing. The data show fewer than 250,000 clones, with approximately 82% seen just once and about 12% held by the top ten. The sample comprised peripheral blood. Every receptor here comes from a woman between 35 and 50 years old with acute or convalescent COVID-19.

V usage is TRBV3-1 (or the pseudogene TRBV3-2) and J usage is TRBJ2-1; TRBD1 might be the D (6 bases). The CDR3 totals 16 residues. The V gene lost 1 base and the J gene lost 2 bases, with 12 bases spanning the gap. Looked up from germline, CDR1 is LGHDT and CDR2 is YNNKEL (reference sequence). CDR3 sequence (DNA): TGTGCCAGCAGCCAAGGACAGGTCCTACCCTACAATGAGCAGTTCTTC. Translation: CASSQGQVLPYNEQFF.

CDR3 DNA sequence: TGTGCCAGCAGGCTAGTAGGGGGCCGCTATGGCTACACCTTC. Amino acids: CASRLVGGRYGYTF. This chain connects TRBV27 to TRBJ1-2; the match to TRBD1 covers 7 bases. The CDR3 consists of 14 residues. J was trimmed by 4 bases and V by 6 bases; bases with no gene match: 8. Germline assignment: CDR1 MNHEY and CDR2 SMNVEV (reference sequence).

The CDR3 DNA sequence: TGTGCCAGTAGAAAAGCGGGGGGAAACACCGGGGAGCTGTTTTTT. As protein: CASRKAGGNTGELFF. The chain recombines TRBV19 with TRBJ2-2; TRBD2 aligns across 9 bases. After removal of 6 bases from V and 2 bases from J, the junction contained 4 bases not matched to a gene. Per the germline V gene, CDR1 is LNHDA and CDR2 is SQIVND (reference sequence). The CDR3 spans 15 residues. Based on the CDR3 plus reference TRBV19 and TRBJ2-2, the full variable domain is DGGITQSPKYLFRKEGQNVTLSCEQNLNHDAMYWYRQDPGQGLRLIYYSQIVNDFQKGDIAEGYSVSREKKESFPLTVTSAQKNPTAFYLCASRKAGGNTGELFFGEGSRLTVL.

The gene calls are TRBV4-3 and TRBJ2-3, with D possibly being TRBD1 (6 bases). Germline CDR1 and CDR2: LGHNA and YSLEER. V was clipped by 0 bases and J by 0 bases, with 10 bases between them. The CDR3 is 16 amino acids. Here the CDR3 DNA reads TGCGCCAGCAGCCAAGATTGGACAGCAAGCACAGATACGCAGTATTTT. Its protein is CASSQDWTASTDTQYF.

This chain uses TRBV6-1 with TRBJ1-1; no definite D call. The ends were cut back, 0 bases at V and 1 base at J, with 12 bases in the middle. CDR1 and CDR2 (germline): MNHNS, SASEGT. The CDR3 is 16 residues long. CDR3 residues: CASSEAYYAPNTEAFF. The CDR3 bases are TGTGCCAGCAGTGAAGCGTACTATGCCCCGAACACTGAAGCTTTCTTT.

The chain couples TRBV20-1 to TRBJ2-1; D ambiguous. Trimming took 3 bases from V and 8 from J, leaving 8 bases between them. This CDR3 is 11 amino acids long. Germline V lookup: CDR1 DFQATT, CDR2 SNEGSKA (reference sequence). This CDR3 reads CSASGVDEQFF. The CDR3 coding sequence is TGCAGTGCTAGCGGAGTTGATGAGCAGTTCTTC.

V is TRBV19 and J is TRBJ1-2, with D tentatively TRBD1 (5 bases). Germline V CDR1 and CDR2: LNHDA, SQIVND (reference sequence). CDR3 length equals 15 residues. The V end was cut by 6 bases, the J end by 0 bases, with 14 bases between. In DNA form, the CDR3 reads TGTGCCAGTAGCCCCCGCACAGGAACTAACTATGGCTACACCTTC. Encoded protein: CASSPRTGTNYGYTF.

This chain joins TRBV9 and TRBJ2-7; 8 bases agree with TRBD2. Germline trimming cut 4 bases from V and 4 bases from J; bases unmatched to any gene: 10. Germline CDR1 is SGDLS and CDR2 is YYNGEE. This CDR3 contains 15 residues. The CDR3 sequence: CASSPLRTSLYEQYF. In DNA, the CDR3 is TGTGCCAGCAGCCCCCTTCGGACTAGCTTATACGAGCAGTACTTC.

This clone has a handful of counts. The V and J genes are TRBV5-5 and TRBJ1-1; D possibly corresponds to TRBD1 (5 bases). This CDR3 region has 13 residues. CDR1 is SGHKS, CDR2 YYEKEE, per germline (reference sequence). V shed 6 bases and J shed 6 bases, with 15 bases lying between them. This CDR3 reads CASNLDIIAEAFF. The CDR3 DNA follows: TGTGCCAGCAACCTGGACATTATCGCTGAAGCTTTCTTT.

This clone was seen a single time. CDR3 residues: CATQADSRINYGYTF. In DNA form, the CDR3 reads TGTGCCACCCAGGCCGACAGCCGAATTAACTATGGCTACACCTTC. The chain links TRBV15 to TRBJ1-2; TRBD1 is a possible D gene (5 bases). CDR3 length equals 15 residues. V was cut by 8 bases and J by 1 base, with 17 bases left in between. CDR1 is LNHNV and CDR2 is YYDKDF in the germline V gene (reference sequence).

V usage is TRBV7-3 and J usage is TRBJ2-1; a weak D match, TRBD2 (5 bases). Germline lookup yields CDR1 SGHTA and CDR2 FQGTGA. The CDR3 consists of 17 residues. The V end was cut by 1 base, the J end by 0 bases, with 13 bases between. As DNA, the CDR3 is TGTGCCAGCAGCTTAAGGCCTAGCTCAAGCTCCTACAATGAGCAGTTCTTC. This codes for CASSLRPSSSSYNEQFF.

This clone occurred a few times. V gene TRBV5-1 combines with J gene TRBJ2-5; possible D gene TRBD1, 5 bases. Germline lookup yields CDR1 SGHRS and CDR2 YFSETQ. There are 14 residues in the CDR3. V dropped 4 bases and J dropped 3 bases, with 13 bases sitting between them. The CDR3 bases are TGCGCCAGCAGCCTCGACAGTAACGAAGAGACCCAGTACTTC. It specifies CASSLDSNEETQYF. Drawing the rest from reference TRBV5-1 and TRBJ2-5, the complete variable domain is KAGVTQTPRYLIKTRGQQVTLSCSPISGHRSVSWYQQTPGQGLQFLFEYFSETQRNKGNFPGRFSGRQFSNSRSEMNVSTLELGDSALYLCASSLDSNEETQYFGPGTRLLVL.

The V and J genes are TRBV9 and TRBJ2-3; 11 nucleotides match TRBD2. Trimming removed 6 bases from V and 0 bases from J; junction bases left unmatched: 6. This CDR3 spans 16 amino acids. Per germline, CDR1 SGDLS and CDR2 YYNGEE. CDR3 loop: CASTLAGGTSTDTQYF. DNA of the CDR3: TGTGCCAGCACCTTAGCGGGGGGGACTAGCACAGATACGCAGTATTTT.

The rearrangement links TRBV5-1 to TRBJ1-2, with 11 bases identical to TRBD1. CDR3 length: 13 residues. Germline V gene sequence: CDR1 SGHRS, CDR2 YFSETQ. The V gene end was trimmed by 4 bases and the J gene end by 7 bases; junction bases not matched to a gene: 3. CDR3 DNA: TGCGCCAGCAGCCCGGGGACAGGGGGTGGCTACACCTTC. Encoded protein: CASSPGTGGGYTF.

This chain connects TRBV6-2 or TRBV6-3 to TRBJ2-1; D is ambiguous. The CDR3 length is 14 residues. Germline-derived CDR1 and CDR2 are MNHEY and SVGEGT. V shed 6 bases and J shed 4 bases, with 13 bases lying between them. The DNA of the CDR3 is TGTGCCAGCAGCCCTCGTCTAGAATACAATGAGCAGTTCTTC. Translating it yields CASSPRLEYNEQFF.

The chain recombines TRBV6-5 with TRBJ2-7; 8 nucleotides agree with TRBD2. V shed 6 bases, J shed 2 bases, and the junction held 9 bases outside the gene matches. The CDR3 is 15 residues long. Germline loops: CDR1 MNHEY, CDR2 SVGAGI. For the CDR3, the DNA is TGTGCCAGCAGACCCGCGGGCGGGGGGACCTACGAGCAGTACTTC. Its translation: CASRPAGGGTYEQYF.

The rearrangement links TRBV11-2 to TRBJ2-3; D unclear. V lost 2 bases and J 0 bases, leaving 9 bases between the germline ends. CDR1 is SGHAT and CDR2 is FQNNGV in the germline V gene. The CDR3 totals 15 residues. The CDR3 spells CASSLTDPSTDTQYF. Here the CDR3 DNA reads TGTGCCAGCAGCTTAACAGATCCTAGCACAGATACGCAGTATTTT.

The V and J genes are TRBV3-1 (or the pseudogene TRBV3-2) and TRBJ1-2, with TRBD1 identical over 9 bases. J was trimmed by 6 bases and V by 3 bases; bases with no gene match: 8. CDR1 and CDR2 from the germline V gene are LGHDT and YNNKEL (reference sequence). This CDR3 comprises 15 residues. The CDR3 DNA is TGTGCCAGCAGCCATCCCAAAACAGGGGGCAATGGCTACACCTTC. This codes for CASSHPKTGGNGYTF.

This clone was seen once. The chain is built from TRBV14 and TRBJ1-1; 9 bases agree with TRBD1. This CDR3 contains 13 residues. Germline lookup yields CDR1 SGHDN and CDR2 FVKESK. The V segment lost 6 bases and the J segment 7 bases; nucleotides outside the gene matches: 6. CDR3 sequence (DNA): TGTGCCAGCAGGCGATCGGGACAGGGTGAAGCTTTCTTT. Translation gives CASRRSGQGEAFF.

The genes are TRBV4-1 and TRBJ1-2; D is possibly TRBD1 (6 bases). The CDR3 has 15 residues. The V and J ends lost 1 base and 4 bases respectively, with 13 bases between them. Germline CDR1 is MGHRA and CDR2 is YSYEKL. The CDR3 DNA sequence: TGCGCCAGCAGCCAAGTACAGGGAGGGGGCTATGGCTACACCTTC. Its protein is CASSQVQGGGYGYTF.

V is TRBV2 and J is TRBJ2-1, with TRBD1 identical over 7 bases. The germline V gene encodes CDR1 SNHLY and CDR2 FYNNEI. The CDR3 has 15 amino acids. V lost 6 bases and J lost 1; bases outside the gene matches: 6. CDR3 bases: TGTGCCAGCAGGGAGGACAGGTTTTCCTACAATGAGCAGTTCTTC. It is translated as CASREDRFSYNEQFF.

V usage is TRBV7-3 and J usage is TRBJ1-1; D unresolved. Germline CDR1 and CDR2: SGHTA and FQGTGA. This CDR3 contains 14 residues. V lost 0 bases and J 8 bases, leaving 13 bases between the germline ends. The CDR3 here is CASSLTWLSGEAFF. The CDR3 DNA follows: TGTGCCAGCAGCTTAACGTGGCTCTCGGGGGAAGCTTTCTTT.

This clone rates as medium-sized (0.01 to 0.1%). The V gene is TRBV5-1, the J gene TRBJ1-2; D is unresolved. CDR1 is SGHRS and CDR2 is YFSETQ in the germline V gene. CDR3 size: 14 residues. V was pared by 10 bases and J by 5 bases, with 21 bases between. The CDR3 bases are TGCGCCCTCCCAGGCAAAAGTGCCCTATATGGCTACACCTTC. Protein product: CALPGKSALYGYTF.

The J gene is TRBJ2-7, the V gene TRBV5-1, with 8 bases identical to TRBD2. Germline lookup yields CDR1 SGHRS and CDR2 YFSETQ. The CDR3 has 15 amino acids. V was clipped by 4 bases and J by 4 bases; unmatched bases: 10. The CDR3 region is CASSPDGGAAYEQYF. In DNA form, the CDR3 reads TGCGCCAGCAGCCCAGACGGGGGGGCCGCGTACGAGCAGTACTTC.

This sequence joins TRBV24-1 and TRBJ2-5, with 7 bases aligning to TRBD1. The germline V gene encodes CDR1 KGHDR and CDR2 SFDVKD. The CDR3 loop spans 15 amino acids. V lost 4 bases to trimming and J lost 5 bases; unmatched junction nucleotides: 9. The CDR3 nucleotides are TGTGCCACCAGTGAACAGGACAGGTATTCGGAGACCCAGTACTTC. Translating gives CATSEQDRYSETQYF.

The chain couples TRBV29-1 to TRBJ2-5; D gene ambiguous. The CDR3 has 11 residues. Germline V CDR1 and CDR2: SQVTM, ANQGSEA. Trimming took 4 bases from V and 0 from J, leaving 3 bases between them. The CDR3 sequence: CSVAYQETQYF. The CDR3 DNA reads as TGCAGCGTTGCTTACCAAGAGACCCAGTACTTC. The full variable domain, its missing parts supplied by reference TRBV29-1 and TRBJ2-5, is SAVISQKPSRDICQRGTSLTIQCQVDSQVTMMFWYRQQPGQSLTLIATANQGSEATYESGFVIDKFPISRPNLTFSTLTVSNMSPEDSSIYLCSVAYQETQYFGPGTRLLVL.

The chain employs TRBV5-1 and TRBJ1-2; the match to TRBD1 covers 7 bases. The CDR3 extends over 17 amino acids. With V trimmed by 4 bases and J by 2 bases, 14 bases remained unmatched. Germline V gives CDR1 SGHRS, CDR2 YFSETQ. The CDR3 here is CASSNPPNRGPNYGYTF. CDR3 DNA: TGCGCCAGCAGCAACCCACCTAACAGGGGTCCCAACTATGGCTACACCTTC.

This chain links TRBV28 with TRBJ2-7; D gene uncertain. V was shortened by 8 bases and J by 4 bases, with 6 bases between the two germline ends. CDR1 MDHEN and CDR2 SYDVKM come from the germline V gene. CDR3 length: 10 amino acids. The CDR3 DNA reads as TGTGCCAGCTCGCAGTACGAGCAGTACTTC. Residues: CASSQYEQYF.